This T cell receptor beta chain is from a study of blood T cell repertoires in COVID-19. In the authors' workflow: Quantification of nucleated cells was approximated via reference gene primer amplification. The repertoire was sequenced with immunoSEQ multiplex PCR; TCRdb's copy has only in-frame clones and lacks some. The V and J calls and clone size are taken from that table; D and trimming were inferred from the DNA. Of about 290,000 clones in the sample, roughly 89% are singletons; the top ten hold approximately 1.5%. Germline CDR1 and CDR2: SGDLS and YYNGEE. The ends lost 3 bases at V and 7 bases at J; junction bases unmatched: 9. The CDR3 is made up of 15 amino acids.

This clonotype originated in a woman aged 40 to 49 who had recovered from COVID-19. Sequencing input: PBMCs or T cells enriched from blood (not recorded which). The genes are TRBV9 and TRBJ1-4; 7 bases line up with TRBD1. The DNA for the CDR3 is TGTGCCAGCAGCGGCGAGGGGGCGCTGGGTGAAAAACTGTTTTTT. Amino acid sequence: CASSGEGALGEKLFF.